This T cell receptor beta chain is drawn from a study of CD8 T cells in Susac syndrome. RNA was extracted with the RNeasy kit, and a quantity of about 0.45 to 1 ug was reverse transcribed using random hexamers. Across 54 Vbeta and 13 Jbeta, TCR beta CDR3 was amplified with immunoSEQ multiplex PCR. A single record per CDR3 protein comes from TCRdb applying MiXCR to the immunoSEQ multiplex PCR reads. Among under 550,000 distinct CDR3 sequences, about 85% were seen once, and the ten largest hold about 0.12%. There are 11 residues in the CDR3. Trimming took 5 bases from V and 9 from J, leaving 11 bases between them. Germline lookup yields CDR1 SQVTM and CDR2 ANQGSEA. This clonotype was observed once. Its antigen remains unknown. Overall study findings and caveats: The TCR sequencing and HLA analysis in the study involved a relatively small number of individuals, as the study acknowledged.

TCR beta sequencing covered blood CD8+ and CD4+ T cells. TEMRA cells were FACS-enriched, while CD8+ and CD4+ T cells were negatively isolated. This clonotype was sampled from a human donor with multiple sclerosis. Sequenced material: CD8+ T cells from PBMCs. The chain links TRBV29-1 to TRBJ2-4; possibly TRBD1 for D (6 bases). The CDR3 region is CSVHEGGIQYF. The CDR3 DNA follows: TGCAGCGTTCATGAAGGGGGCATTCAGTACTTC.